This TCR beta chain was found in a study of technical replicates of blood from four donors. This table comes from immunoSEQ multiplex PCR, and its TCRdb copy is limited to in-frame clones, with some not included. The sample has around 50,000 clones, 95% to 96% seen once. The CDR3 loop spans 15 amino acids. Germline V gene sequence: CDR1 MNHEY, CDR2 SVGAGI. V shed 5 bases and J 6 bases; nucleotides not matched to a gene: 9. The chain recombines TRBV6-5 with TRBJ2-1; 8 bases fit TRBD2. Specimen: T cells isolated from PBMCs. The clonotype comes from a human donor in good health. CDR3: CASSPGLGIFNEQFF. CDR3 nucleotide sequence: TGTGCCAGCAGTCCGGGACTAGGGATATTCAATGAGCAGTTCTTC.